These T cell receptor beta chains were read from a single sample in a study of response to subunit inactivated influenza vaccine. MiXCR, applied by TCRdb to the RT-PCR reads, yields one record per CDR3 protein. Here the sample spans more than 400,000 distinct CDR3 sequences, about 7.2% being singletons. Sample: PBMCs from blood, taken approximately 25 months after vaccination. The receptors come from a man between 50 and 70 years old who received an inactivated influenza vaccine. CDR3s leave out the opening cysteine and the closing phenylalanine or tryptophan. D genes are given only for firm matches.

>TRBD1|TRBV5-6|13|TRBJ2-1
ASSSPRDSYNEQF
>NA|TRBV20-1|8|TRBJ2-3
SAGGLTQY
>NA|TRBV28|13|TRBJ1-6
ASLAGRTYNSPLH
>NA|TRBV7-9|13|TRBJ2-7
ASSLYSAGSYEQY
>NA|TRBV5-1|15|TRBJ2-1
ASSHTNIAGSYNEQF
>TRBD1|TRBV7-2|13|TRBJ2-7
ASSLGQGNPYEQY
>NA|TRBV29-1|10|TRBJ2-3
SAATSTDTQY
>NA|TRBV12-3/TRBV12-4|11|TRBJ1-5
ASSFSAGQPQH
>TRBD2|TRBV5-1|16|TRBJ2-1
ASRSGPSGRTPYNEQF
>TRBD2|TRBV20-1|13|TRBJ2-3
SARSSSGITDTQY
>NA|TRBV7-6|12|TRBJ2-7
ASSLGGAFDEQY
>NA|TRBV18|14|TRBJ2-5
ASSPPVGTAGETQY
>NA|TRBV7-2|12|TRBJ2-7
ASSLQDISYEQY
>TRBD2|TRBV29-1|13|TRBJ2-5
SVGYSGRREETQY
>TRBD2|TRBV6-5|15|TRBJ2-1
ASSYSPGGAFPHEQF
>NA|TRBV5-1|12|TRBJ2-3
ASSLGTSTDTQY
>NA|TRBV5-1|12|TRBJ2-7
ASSLRGVAYEQY
>NA|TRBV12-3/TRBV12-4|10|TRBJ1-2
ASSSTPWGYT
>NA|TRBV3-1|13|TRBJ1-5
ASSGNGRSNQPQH
>TRBD2|TRBV3-1|13|TRBJ2-7
ASSQADSGPYEQY
>TRBD2|TRBV20-1|16|TRBJ2-5
SAPGLEREGPIQETQY
>NA|TRBV5-1|14|TRBJ1-6
ASSLQESSYNSPLH
>NA|TRBV10-3|12|TRBJ2-7
AISESRDSYEQY
>TRBD2|TRBV28|15|TRBJ2-5
ASSLTLAGSQGKTQY